In its sample, the clone carrying this TCR beta chain was seen a few times. Its matching antigen is unknown. The sample is drawn from a study of shared clonotypes between healthy human individuals. Division of CD4+ cells produced a CD45RA+ naive subset and a CD45RA-negative memory subset. The authors' processing: ImmunoSEQ yielded junction-only sequences lacking quality scores, so filtering differed. Data came from immunoSEQ multiplex PCR; TCRdb stores just in-frame clones and leaves some out. That table is the source of V, J and clone size, and D and trimming were worked out from the DNA. This table has 780,000 or so clones, 72% appearing once. Overall study findings and caveats: Estimated richness values were generally larger in naive subsets than in memory subsets. Lower generation probabilities were found for non-shared clonotypes than for those shared by all four donors.

Germline V lookup: CDR1 SGHTA, CDR2 FQGNSA. V trimming: 5 bases; J trimming: 3 bases; junction bases outside the gene matches: 9. The length of the CDR3 is 16 residues. The V call is TRBV7-2, the J call TRBJ2-2, with TRBD2 matching 7 bases. Sequencing used memory CD4+ T cells sorted from blood. The subset denotes: CD45RA-negative fraction. This clonotype originated in a woman in her twenties or thirties in good health. CDR3 amino acids: CASSRIALADTGELFF. The CDR3 coding sequence is TGTGCCAGCAGCCGCATCGCTCTAGCGGACACCGGGGAGCTGTTTTTT.